This T cell receptor beta chain was identified in a study of blood T cell repertoires in COVID-19. TCRdb's table, derived via immunoSEQ multiplex PCR, lists solely in-frame clones and lacks some. The sample includes approximately 500,000 clones, more than 75% seen only once; the top ten take 1.5% to 2%. Trimming took 0 bases from V and 3 from J, leaving 12 bases between them. Germline V gives CDR1 LGHNA, CDR2 YNFKEQ. The CDR3 length is 15 residues. The rearrangement uses TRBV4-2 and TRBJ2-7; D not resolved. The clonotype was recovered from a woman between 35 and 50 years old who had recovered from COVID-19. Sequenced: PBMCs or T cells enriched from blood (not recorded which). The CDR3 reads CASSQDAGVFYEQYF. The CDR3 region has the DNA TGTGCCAGCAGCCAAGATGCTGGAGTATTCTACGAGCAGTACTTC.